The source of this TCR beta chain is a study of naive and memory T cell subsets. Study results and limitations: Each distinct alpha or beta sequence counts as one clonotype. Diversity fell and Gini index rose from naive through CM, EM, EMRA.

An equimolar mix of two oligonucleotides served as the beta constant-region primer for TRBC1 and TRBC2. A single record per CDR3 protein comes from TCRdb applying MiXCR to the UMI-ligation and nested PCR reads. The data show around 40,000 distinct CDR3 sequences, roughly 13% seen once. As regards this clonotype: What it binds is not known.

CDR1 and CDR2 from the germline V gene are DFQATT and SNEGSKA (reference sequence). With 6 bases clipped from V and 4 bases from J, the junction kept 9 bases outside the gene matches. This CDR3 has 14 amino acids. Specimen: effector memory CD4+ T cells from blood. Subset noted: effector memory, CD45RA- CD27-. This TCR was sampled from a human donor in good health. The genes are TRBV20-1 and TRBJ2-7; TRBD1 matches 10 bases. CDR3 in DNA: TGCAGTGCGCGGCGGGACAGGGGACTTTACGAGCAGTACTTC. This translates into CSARRDRGLYEQYF.